The sequence of this TCR beta chain was determined in a study of T-cell memory formation after mild COVID-19. The overall study: Across donors, TCR clusters were largely donor specific.

The V gene end was trimmed by 0 bases and the J gene end by 3 bases; junction bases not matched to a gene: 3. In germline, CDR1 is SGHRS, CDR2 YFSETQ. CDR3 length: 16 residues. Broader study findings: A second wave expanding day 15 to 37 was CD4+-biased; contracting clones were balanced.

TCRdb recomputed calls from the 5' RACE reads with MiXCR, one row per CDR3 protein. The sample contains about half a million distinct CDR3 sequences, 18% of which appear only once. Many counts were recorded for this clonotype. Antigen unknown. The chain couples TRBV5-1 to TRBJ2-3, with 11 bases fitting TRBD2. The receptor was isolated from an adult woman who had mild COVID-19 (a few samples of this study predate the infection). Cell type and time point are not known. The specimen sequenced was PBMCs or a T cell subset sorted from them (not recorded which). CDR3 sequence: CASSLEIAGGTDTQYF. The CDR3 nucleotides read TGCGCCAGCAGCTTGGAGATAGCGGGGGGGACAGATACGCAGTATTTT.